This TCR beta chain was retrieved from a study of PD-1 blockade in classical Hodgkin lymphoma. Only in-frame clones appear in the TCRdb table, and some are missing; sequencing was by immunoSEQ multiplex PCR. Of about 21,000 clones listed, around three quarters are singletons. This CDR3 region has 12 residues. Trimming shortened V by 5 bases and J by 0 bases, and 5 bases separated the two germline ends. The germline gives CDR1 GTSNPN, CDR2 SVGIG (reference sequence). This clone was seen just once. As for time point: cycle 4 day 1 (C4D1), after about 6 weeks of nivolumab. All patients experienced relapse after autologous stem cell transplantation, and brentuximab vedotin exposure was variable.

This sequence joins TRBV30 and TRBJ1-3; D remains ambiguous. This sequence was found in a human donor with classical Hodgkin lymphoma. Sequenced material: peripheral blood mononuclear cells (PBMCs), taken before the fourth cycle of nivolumab. DNA of the CDR3: TGTGCCTGGGGCCACTCTGGAAACACCATATATTTT. Its translation: CAWGHSGNTIYF.